This T cell receptor beta chain was identified in a study of blood T cell repertoires in COVID-19 (dated by TCRdb to the early 2020s). Study-wide context: Samples covering the acute and convalescent phases of COVID-19 were provided by collaborators in the United States, Italy and Spain. The material from the prospective study consisted of cDNA or gDNA derived from T cells, B-cell-depleted T cells, or PBMCs. Subjects who had been exposed to COVID-19, were actively infected with it, or had recovered from it provided the deeply sampled blood TCRbeta repertoires that made up the dataset. The repertoires were released in a freely available public database intended as a resource for research on the immune response to SARS-CoV-2. Samples were obtained from the ongoing ImmuneRACE study (first 160 participants) and from roughly 1,300 subjects provided by 6 global collaborators. Nearly every sample came with metadata listing a de-identified subject ID, COVID-19 status, age in years and sex. Where available, HLA class I and class II types were obtained from metadata supplied by the sample provider rather than from assay-based typing. What the research found in general, with its limitations: How much clinical and demographic metadata was included differed by source and by participant, and the metadata was provided uncurated.

Whole blood was collected in K2EDTA tubes by collaborating institutions according to the institutions' own protocols. Collaborator samples were shipped for TCRbeta analysis as frozen whole blood, isolated PBMCs, or DNA extracted from either sample type. TCRbeta CDR3 regions were amplified from genomic DNA by means of the immunoSEQ Assay, a bias-controlled multiplex PCR. As for the authors' bioinformatics: Within the assay, amplification of reference gene primers was used to estimate how many nucleated cells each sample contained. Sequence reads were collapsed and filtered to measure the absolute abundance of every unique TCRbeta CDR3 rearrangement. For each sample, productive Simpson clonality was calculated as the square root of Simpson's diversity index across productive rearrangements. Sourced from immuneACCESS, this table was stored by TCRdb with only in-frame sequences that have V and J called. A share of the clones is absent; for the studies checked, an unresolved V gene accounts for under half, and the remainder has no known explanation. V, J and clone size derive from that table, while D and trimming were established from the DNA sequence. Here the sample has around 300,000 clones; over 75% occur a single time. The ten largest clones take up 1% of the sample.

Concerning this clone: It has no known antigen specificity. Nothing much larger sits one base from this clone, and base qualities are not available.

Looking up the germline V gene yields CDR1 KGHSH and CDR2 LQKENI. At the junction V is shortened by 4 bases and J by 0 bases, with 9 bases in between. Counted from cysteine to phenylalanine, this CDR3 has 14 amino acids. Kept here is only the CDR3 DNA, which spans 42 bases and is read in frame from base 1. The source is a man aged 50-59 years with active or convalescent COVID-19. Recombination connected TRBV18 to TRBJ2-5; D gene: possibly TRBD1, on 5 matching bases. Sequencing used peripheral blood. The CDR3 corresponds to CASSLTEYQETQYF. Read as DNA, the sequence is TGTGCCAGCTCACTGACAGAGTACCAAGAGACCCAGTACTTC.